This TCR beta chain was obtained from a study of Ad26.COV2.S vaccination and SARS-CoV-2 variants. TCRdb keeps only in-frame clones here, not all; method: immunoSEQ multiplex PCR. In the table there are about 680,000 clones, about 90% of which are singletons. Comment on this clone: The antigen is unknown.

Noted treatment: over 15 received Ad26.COV2.S at low or high dose, single or two shots; roughly 5 received placebo; per-sample allocation not given. Specimens were obtained on day 63 following the first vaccine or placebo injection. V lost 4 bases and J 0 bases, leaving 10 bases between the germline ends. This CDR3 has 16 amino acids. Germline V lookup: CDR1 MRHNA, CDR2 SNTAGT. Study-wide results and limits: The analyses of TCR breadth and depth may have understated the size of total T cell responses.

The V and J genes are TRBV6-4 and TRBJ2-6, with D possibly being TRBD1 (6 bases). This receptor was identified in a person aged 18-60 years who received the Ad26.COV2.S COVID-19 vaccine or a placebo. This specimen was peripheral blood, taken in a trial of Ad26.COV2.S vaccine versus placebo. CDR3 residues: CASSADSSSGANVLTF. The CDR3 DNA sequence: TGTGCCAGCAGTGCGGACAGTAGCTCTGGGGCCAACGTCCTGACTTTC.